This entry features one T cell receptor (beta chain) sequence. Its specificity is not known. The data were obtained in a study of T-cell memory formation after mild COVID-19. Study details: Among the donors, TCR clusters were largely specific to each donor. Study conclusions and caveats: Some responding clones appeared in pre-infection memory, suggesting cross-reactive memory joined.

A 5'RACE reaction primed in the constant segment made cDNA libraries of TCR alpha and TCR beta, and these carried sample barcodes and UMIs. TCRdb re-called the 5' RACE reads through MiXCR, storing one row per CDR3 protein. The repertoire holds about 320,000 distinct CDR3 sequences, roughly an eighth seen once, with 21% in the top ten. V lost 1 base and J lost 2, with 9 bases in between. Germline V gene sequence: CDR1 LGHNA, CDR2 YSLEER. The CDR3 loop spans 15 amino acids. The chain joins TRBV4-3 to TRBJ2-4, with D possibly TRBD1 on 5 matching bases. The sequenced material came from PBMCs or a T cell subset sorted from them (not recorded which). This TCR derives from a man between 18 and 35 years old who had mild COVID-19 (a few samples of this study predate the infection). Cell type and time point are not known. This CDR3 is CASSQVQGTKNIQYF. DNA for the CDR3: TGCGCCAGCAGCCAAGTCCAGGGAACCAAAAACATTCAGTACTTC.